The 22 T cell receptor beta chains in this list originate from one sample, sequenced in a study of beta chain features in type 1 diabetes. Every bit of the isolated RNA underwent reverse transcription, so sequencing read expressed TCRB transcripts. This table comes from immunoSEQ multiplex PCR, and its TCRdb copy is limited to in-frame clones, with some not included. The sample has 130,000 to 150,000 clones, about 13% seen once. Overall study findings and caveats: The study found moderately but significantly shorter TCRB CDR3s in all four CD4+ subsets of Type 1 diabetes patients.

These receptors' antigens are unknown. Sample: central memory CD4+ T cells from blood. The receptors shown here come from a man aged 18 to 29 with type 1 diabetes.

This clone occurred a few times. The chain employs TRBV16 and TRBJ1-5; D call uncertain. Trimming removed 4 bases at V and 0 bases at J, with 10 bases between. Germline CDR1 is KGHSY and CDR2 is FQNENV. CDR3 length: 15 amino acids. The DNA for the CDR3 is TGTGCCAGCAGCCCGGACGGAGATAGCAATCAGCCCCAGCATTTT. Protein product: CASSPDGDSNQPQHF.

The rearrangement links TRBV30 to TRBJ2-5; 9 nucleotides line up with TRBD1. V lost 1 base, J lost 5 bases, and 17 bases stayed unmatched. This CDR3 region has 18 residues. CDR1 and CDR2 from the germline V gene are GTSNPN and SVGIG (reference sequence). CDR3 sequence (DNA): TGTGCCTGGAGTGCTCGGACCCCGGGACAGGGTTTGGGGGAGACCCAGTACTTC. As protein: CAWSARTPGQGLGETQYF. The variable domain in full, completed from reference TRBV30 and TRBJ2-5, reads SQTIHQWPATLVQPVGSPLSLECTVEGTSNPNLYWYRQAAGRGLQLLFYSVGIGQISSEVPQNLSASRPQDRQFILSSKKLLLSDSGFYLCAWSARTPGQGLGETQYFGPGTRLLVL.

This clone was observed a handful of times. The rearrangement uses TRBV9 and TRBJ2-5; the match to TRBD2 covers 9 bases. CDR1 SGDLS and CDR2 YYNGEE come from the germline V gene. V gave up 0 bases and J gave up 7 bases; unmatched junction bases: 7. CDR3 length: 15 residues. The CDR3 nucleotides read TGTGCCAGCAGCGTAGACGGGAGCGGGGGGATGACCCAGTACTTC. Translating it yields CASSVDGSGGMTQYF.

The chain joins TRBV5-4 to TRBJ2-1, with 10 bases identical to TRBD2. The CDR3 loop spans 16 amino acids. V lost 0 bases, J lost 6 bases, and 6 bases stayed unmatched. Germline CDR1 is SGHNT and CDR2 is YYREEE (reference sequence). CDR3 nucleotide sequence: TGTGCCAGCAGCTTGGCTTCTAGCGGGGGCCGCAATGAGCAGTTCTTC. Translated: CASSLASSGGRNEQFF.

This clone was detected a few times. This CDR3 reads CASSGLAGLNTGELFF. In DNA form, the CDR3 reads TGCGCCAGCAGTGGTTTGGCAGGGCTGAACACCGGGGAGCTGTTTTTT. The chain has TRBV10-1 and TRBJ2-2; tentatively, D is TRBD1 (5 bases). The V end was cut by 4 bases, the J end by 1 base, with 13 bases between. CDR3 size: 16 residues. Per germline, CDR1 WNHNN and CDR2 SYGVQD (reference sequence).

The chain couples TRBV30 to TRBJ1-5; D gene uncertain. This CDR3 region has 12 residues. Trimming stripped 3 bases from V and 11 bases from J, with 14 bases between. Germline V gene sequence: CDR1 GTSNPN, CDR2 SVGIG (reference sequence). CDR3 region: CAWRDDGATQHF. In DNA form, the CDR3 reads TGTGCCTGGAGGGATGACGGAGCCACCCAGCATTTT.

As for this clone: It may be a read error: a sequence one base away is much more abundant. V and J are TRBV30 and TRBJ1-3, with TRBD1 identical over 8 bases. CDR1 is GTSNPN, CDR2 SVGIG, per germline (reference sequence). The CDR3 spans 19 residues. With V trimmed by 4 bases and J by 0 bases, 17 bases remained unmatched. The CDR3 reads CAWNTIVIRTGRSGNTIYF. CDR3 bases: TGTGCCTGGAACACTATAGTAATTCGGACAGGGCGCTCTGGAAACACCATATATTTT.

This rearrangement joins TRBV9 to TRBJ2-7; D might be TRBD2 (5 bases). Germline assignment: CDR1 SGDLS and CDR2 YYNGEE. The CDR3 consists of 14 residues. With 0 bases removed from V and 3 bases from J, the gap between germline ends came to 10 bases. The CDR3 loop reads CASSVDVSDYEQYF. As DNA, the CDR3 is TGTGCCAGCAGCGTAGACGTTAGCGACTACGAGCAGTACTTC.

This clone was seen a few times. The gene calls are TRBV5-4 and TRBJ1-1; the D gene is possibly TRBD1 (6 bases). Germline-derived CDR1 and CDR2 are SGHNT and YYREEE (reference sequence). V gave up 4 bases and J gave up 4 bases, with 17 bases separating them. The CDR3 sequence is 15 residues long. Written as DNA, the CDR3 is TGTGCCAGCAGCACTGGACGGGAAGGGGGCACTGAAGCTTTCTTT. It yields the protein CASSTGREGGTEAFF.

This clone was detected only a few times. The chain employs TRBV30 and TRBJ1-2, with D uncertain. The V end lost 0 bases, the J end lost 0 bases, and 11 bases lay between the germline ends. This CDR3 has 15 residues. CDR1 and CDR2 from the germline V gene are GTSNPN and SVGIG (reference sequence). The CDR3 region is CAWSVLARANYGYTF. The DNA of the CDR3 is TGTGCCTGGAGTGTACTAGCCAGAGCTAACTATGGCTACACCTTC.

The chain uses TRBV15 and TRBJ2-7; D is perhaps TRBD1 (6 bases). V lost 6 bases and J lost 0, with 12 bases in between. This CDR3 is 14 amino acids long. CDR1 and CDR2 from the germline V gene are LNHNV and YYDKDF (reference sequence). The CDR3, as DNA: TGTGCCACCAGAAGGGACACCAACTCCTACGAGCAGTACTTC. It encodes CATRRDTNSYEQYF. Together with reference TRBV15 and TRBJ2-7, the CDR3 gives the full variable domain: DAMVIQNPRYQVTQFGKPVTLSCSQTLNHNVMYWYQQKSSQAPKLLFHYYDKDFNNEADTPDNFQSRRPNTSFCFLDIRSPGLGDTAMYLCATRRDTNSYEQYFGPGTRLTVT.

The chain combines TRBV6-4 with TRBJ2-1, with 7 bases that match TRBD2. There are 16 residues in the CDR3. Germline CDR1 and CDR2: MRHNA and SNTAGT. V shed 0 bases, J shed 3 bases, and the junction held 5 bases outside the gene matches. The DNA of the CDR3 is TGTGCCAGCAGTGACTCTGCGGGGGTGGGCTACAATGAGCAGTTCTTC. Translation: CASSDSAGVGYNEQFF.

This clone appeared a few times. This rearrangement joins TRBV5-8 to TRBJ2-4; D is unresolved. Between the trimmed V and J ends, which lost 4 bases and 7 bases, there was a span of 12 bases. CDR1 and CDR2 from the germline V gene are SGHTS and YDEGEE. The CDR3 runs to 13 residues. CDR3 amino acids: CASSGNARNIQYF. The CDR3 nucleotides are TGTGCCAGCAGCGGGAACGCTCGGAACATTCAGTACTTC.

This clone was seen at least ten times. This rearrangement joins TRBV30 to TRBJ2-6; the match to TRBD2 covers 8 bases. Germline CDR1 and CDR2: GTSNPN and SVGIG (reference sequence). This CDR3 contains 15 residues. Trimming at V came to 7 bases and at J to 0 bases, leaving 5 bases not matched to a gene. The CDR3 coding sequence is TGTGCCTTCCCCGGGAGGGGCTCTGGGGCCAACGTCCTGACTTTC. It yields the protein CAFPGRGSGANVLTF.

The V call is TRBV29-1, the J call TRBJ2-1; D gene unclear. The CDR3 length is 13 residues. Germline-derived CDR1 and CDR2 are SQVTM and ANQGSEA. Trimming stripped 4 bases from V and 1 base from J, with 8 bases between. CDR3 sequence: CSVAWGSYNEQFF. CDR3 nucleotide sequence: TGCAGCGTTGCCTGGGGATCCTACAATGAGCAGTTCTTC.

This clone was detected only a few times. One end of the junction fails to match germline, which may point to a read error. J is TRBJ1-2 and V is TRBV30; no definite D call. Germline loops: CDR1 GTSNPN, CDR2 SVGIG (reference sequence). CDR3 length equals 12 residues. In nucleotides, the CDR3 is TGTGCCCGGAGAATCACTAACTATGGCTACACCTTC. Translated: CARRITNYGYTF.

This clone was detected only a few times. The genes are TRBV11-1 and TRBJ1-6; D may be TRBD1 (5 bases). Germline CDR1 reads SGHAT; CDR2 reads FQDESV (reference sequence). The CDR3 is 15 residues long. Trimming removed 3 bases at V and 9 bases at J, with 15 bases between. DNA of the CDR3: TGTGCCAGCAGCTTCGGGGGGAGTTCGAGTTCACCCCTCCACTTT. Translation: CASSFGGSSSSPLHF.

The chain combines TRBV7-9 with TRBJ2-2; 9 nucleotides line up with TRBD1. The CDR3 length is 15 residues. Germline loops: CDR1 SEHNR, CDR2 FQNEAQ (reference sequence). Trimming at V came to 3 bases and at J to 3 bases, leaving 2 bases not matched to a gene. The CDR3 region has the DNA TGTGCCAGCAGCTTGGGACAGGGCGACACCGGGGAGCTGTTTTTT. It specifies CASSLGQGDTGELFF.

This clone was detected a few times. The CDR3 spells CASSIEGAYGETQYF. In DNA form, the CDR3 reads TGTGCCAGCTCAATCGAGGGGGCTTATGGAGAGACCCAGTACTTC. The chain employs TRBV18 and TRBJ2-5; 7 bases align to TRBD1. CDR1 and CDR2 from the germline V gene are KGHSH and LQKENI. Trimming at V came to 5 bases and at J to 4 bases, leaving 10 bases not matched to a gene. CDR3 length: 15 residues.

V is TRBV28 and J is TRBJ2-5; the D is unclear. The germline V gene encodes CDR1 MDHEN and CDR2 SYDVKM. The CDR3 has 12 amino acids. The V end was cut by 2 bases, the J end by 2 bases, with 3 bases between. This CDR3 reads CASSLPQETQYF. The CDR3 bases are TGTGCCAGCAGTTTACCACAAGAGACCCAGTACTTC. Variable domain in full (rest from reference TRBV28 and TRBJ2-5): DVKVTQSSRYLVKRTGEKVFLECVQDMDHENMFWYRQDPGLGLRLIYFSYDVKMKEKGDIPEGYSVSREKKERFSLILESASTNQTSMYLCASSLPQETQYFGPGTRLLVL.

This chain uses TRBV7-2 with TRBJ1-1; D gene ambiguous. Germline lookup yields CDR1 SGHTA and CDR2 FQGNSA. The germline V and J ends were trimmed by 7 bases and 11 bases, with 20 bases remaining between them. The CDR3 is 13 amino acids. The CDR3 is CASTPPAGGWAFF. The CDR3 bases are TGTGCCAGCACCCCCCCGGCCGGTGGTTGGGCTTTCTTT.

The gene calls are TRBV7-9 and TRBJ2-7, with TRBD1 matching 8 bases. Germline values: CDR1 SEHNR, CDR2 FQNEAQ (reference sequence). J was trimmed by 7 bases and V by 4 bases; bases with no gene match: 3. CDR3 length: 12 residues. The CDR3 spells CASSSRTGEQYF. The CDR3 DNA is TGTGCCAGCAGCTCCCGGACAGGGGAGCAGTACTTC.